This section outlines one T cell receptor beta chain sequence together with its context. Other DNA sequences in the sample encode the same CDR3. V lost 5 bases to trimming and J lost 6 bases; unmatched junction nucleotides: 5. The CDR3 runs 13 residues. Germline V gene sequence: CDR1 MDHEN, CDR2 SYDVKM. This entry is derived from a study of blood T cell repertoires in COVID-19. Produced via immunoSEQ multiplex PCR; TCRdb's table is partial and in-frame only. The sample has 350,000 to 500,000 clones; 70% to 90% are singletons. The study drew participants aged about 18 to 89 years from around 24 US areas. Participants in the exposed group had met a COVID-19 case in the 2 weeks before joining the study.

The clonotype originates from a young woman who had been exposed to COVID-19. The genes are TRBV28 and TRBJ1-2; 8 nucleotides agree with TRBD1. The sample taken for sequencing was PBMCs or T cells enriched from blood (not recorded which). CDR3 amino acids: CASSLDRVHGYTF. CDR3 nucleotides: TGTGCCAGCAGTCTGGACAGGGTCCATGGCTACACCTTC.